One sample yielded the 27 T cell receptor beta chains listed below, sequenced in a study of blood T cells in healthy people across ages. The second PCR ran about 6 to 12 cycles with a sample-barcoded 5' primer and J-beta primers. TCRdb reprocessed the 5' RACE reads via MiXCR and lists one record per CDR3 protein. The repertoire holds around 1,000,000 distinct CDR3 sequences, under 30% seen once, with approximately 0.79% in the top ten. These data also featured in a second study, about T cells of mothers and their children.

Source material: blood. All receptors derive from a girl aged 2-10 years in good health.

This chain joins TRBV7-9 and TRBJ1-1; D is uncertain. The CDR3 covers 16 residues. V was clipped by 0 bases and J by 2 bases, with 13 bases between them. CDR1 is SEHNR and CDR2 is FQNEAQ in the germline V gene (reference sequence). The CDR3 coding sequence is TGTGCCAGCAGCTTAGCTTCCTCCAGGCGAAACACTGAAGCTTTCTTT. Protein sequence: CASSLASSRRNTEAFF.

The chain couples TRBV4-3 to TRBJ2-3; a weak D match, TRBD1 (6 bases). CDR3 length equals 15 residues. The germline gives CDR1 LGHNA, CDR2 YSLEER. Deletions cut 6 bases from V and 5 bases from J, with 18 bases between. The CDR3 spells CASSGGRGRGDTQYF. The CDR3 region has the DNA TGCGCCAGCAGTGGGGGCAGGGGTCGTGGAGATACGCAGTATTTT.

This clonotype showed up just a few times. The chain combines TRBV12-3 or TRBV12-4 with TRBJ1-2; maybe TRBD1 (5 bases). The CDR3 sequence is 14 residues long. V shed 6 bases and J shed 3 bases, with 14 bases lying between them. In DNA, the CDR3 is TGTGCCAGCAGATGGGAGACAGAGGACTATGGCTACACCTTC. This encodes CASRWETEDYGYTF.

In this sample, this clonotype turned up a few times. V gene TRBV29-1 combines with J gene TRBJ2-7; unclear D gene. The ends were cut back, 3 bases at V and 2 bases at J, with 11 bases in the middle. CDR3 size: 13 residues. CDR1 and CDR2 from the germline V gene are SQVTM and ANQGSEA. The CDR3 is CSVDSPNTYEQYF. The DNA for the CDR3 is TGCAGCGTTGATAGCCCCAATACCTACGAGCAGTACTTC.

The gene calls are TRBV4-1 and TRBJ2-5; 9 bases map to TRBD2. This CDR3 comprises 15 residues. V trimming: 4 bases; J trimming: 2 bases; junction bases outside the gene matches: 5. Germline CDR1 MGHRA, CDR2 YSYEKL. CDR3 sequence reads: CASSRSGGGQETQYF. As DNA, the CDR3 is TGCGCCAGCAGCCGTAGCGGGGGAGGACAAGAGACCCAGTACTTC.

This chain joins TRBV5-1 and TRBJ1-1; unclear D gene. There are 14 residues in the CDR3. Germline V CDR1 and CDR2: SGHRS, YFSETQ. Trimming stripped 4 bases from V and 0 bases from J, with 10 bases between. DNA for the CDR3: TGCGCCAGCAGCCTCTATGAGATGAACACTGAAGCTTTCTTT. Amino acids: CASSLYEMNTEAFF.

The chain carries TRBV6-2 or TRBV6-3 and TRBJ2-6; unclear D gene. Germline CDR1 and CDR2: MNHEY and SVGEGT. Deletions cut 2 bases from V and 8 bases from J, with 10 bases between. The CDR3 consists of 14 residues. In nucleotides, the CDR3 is TGTGCCAGCAGTTACGCTGAGGTAACCAACGTCCTGACTTTC. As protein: CASSYAEVTNVLTF.

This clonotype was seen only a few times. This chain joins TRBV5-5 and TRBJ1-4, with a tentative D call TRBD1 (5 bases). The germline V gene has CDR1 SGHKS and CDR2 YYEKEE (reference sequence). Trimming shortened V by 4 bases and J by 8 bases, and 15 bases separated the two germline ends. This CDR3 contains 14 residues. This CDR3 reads CASSPGRTKEKLFF. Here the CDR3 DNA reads TGTGCCAGCAGCCCGGGGCGGACCAAGGAAAAACTGTTTTTT.

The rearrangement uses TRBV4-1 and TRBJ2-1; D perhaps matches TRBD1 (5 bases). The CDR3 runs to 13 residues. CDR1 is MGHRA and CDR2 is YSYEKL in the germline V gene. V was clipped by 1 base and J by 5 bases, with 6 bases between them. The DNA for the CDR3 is TGCGCCAGCAGCCAAGTGGACAACAATGAGCAGTTCTTC. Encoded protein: CASSQVDNNEQFF.

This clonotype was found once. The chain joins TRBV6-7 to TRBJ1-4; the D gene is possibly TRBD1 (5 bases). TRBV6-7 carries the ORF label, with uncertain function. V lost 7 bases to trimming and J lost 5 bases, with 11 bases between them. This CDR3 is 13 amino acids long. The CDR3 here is CASNGTPNEKLFF. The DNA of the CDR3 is TGTGCCAGCAATGGGACCCCGAATGAAAAACTGTTTTTT.

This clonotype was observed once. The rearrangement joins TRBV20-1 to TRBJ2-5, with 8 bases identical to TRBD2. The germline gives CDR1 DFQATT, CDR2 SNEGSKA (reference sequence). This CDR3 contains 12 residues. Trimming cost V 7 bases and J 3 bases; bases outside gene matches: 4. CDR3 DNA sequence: TGCAGTGTGGGACTAGATAAAGAGACCCAGTACTTC. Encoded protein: CSVGLDKETQYF.

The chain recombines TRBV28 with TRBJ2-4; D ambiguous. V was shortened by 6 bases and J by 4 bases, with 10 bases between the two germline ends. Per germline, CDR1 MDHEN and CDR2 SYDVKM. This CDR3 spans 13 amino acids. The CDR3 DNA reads TGTGCCAGCAGCGAGACACGGAAAAACATTCAGTACTTC. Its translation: CASSETRKNIQYF.

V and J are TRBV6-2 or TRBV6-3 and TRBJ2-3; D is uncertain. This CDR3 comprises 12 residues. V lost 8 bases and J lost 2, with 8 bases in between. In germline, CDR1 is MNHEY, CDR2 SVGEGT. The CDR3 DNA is TGTGCCAGCGGGCGGAACACAGATACGCAGTATTTT. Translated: CASGRNTDTQYF.

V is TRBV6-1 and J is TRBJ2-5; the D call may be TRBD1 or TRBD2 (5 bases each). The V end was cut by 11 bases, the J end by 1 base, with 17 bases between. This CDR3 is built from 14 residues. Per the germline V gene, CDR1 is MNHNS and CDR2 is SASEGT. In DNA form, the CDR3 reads TGTGCCTGCTCTGAAAGGGACGTCCAAGAGACCCAGTACTTC. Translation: CACSERDVQETQYF.

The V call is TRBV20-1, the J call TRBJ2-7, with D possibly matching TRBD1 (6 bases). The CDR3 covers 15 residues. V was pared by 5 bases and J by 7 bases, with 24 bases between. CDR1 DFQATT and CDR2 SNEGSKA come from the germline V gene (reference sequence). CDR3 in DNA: TGCAGTGCTTCCTCTCCGGACAGTCATGCGTCTGAGCAGTACTTC. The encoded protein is CSASSPDSHASEQYF.

CDR3 sequence reads: CSARESGEPYEQYF. For the CDR3, the DNA is TGCAGTGCTAGAGAGAGTGGAGAACCCTACGAGCAGTACTTC. V gene TRBV20-1 combines with J gene TRBJ2-7; no definite D call. The CDR3 contains 14 residues. Germline V gene lookup returns CDR1 DFQATT and CDR2 SNEGSKA (reference sequence). V was pared by 0 bases and J by 2 bases, with 11 bases between.

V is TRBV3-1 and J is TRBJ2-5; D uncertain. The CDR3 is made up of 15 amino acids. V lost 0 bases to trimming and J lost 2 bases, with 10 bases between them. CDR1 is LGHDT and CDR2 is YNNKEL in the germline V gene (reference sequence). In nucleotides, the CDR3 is TGTGCCAGCAGCCAAGATACTATACGGCAAGAGACCCAGTACTTC. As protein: CASSQDTIRQETQYF.

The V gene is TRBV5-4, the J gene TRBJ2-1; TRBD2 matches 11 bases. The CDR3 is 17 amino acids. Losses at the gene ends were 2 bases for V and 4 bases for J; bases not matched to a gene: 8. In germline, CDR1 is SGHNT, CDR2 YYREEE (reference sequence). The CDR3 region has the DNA TGTGCCAGCAGCTTATCCGGGACTAGCGGCTTGTACAATGAGCAGTTCTTC. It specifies CASSLSGTSGLYNEQFF.

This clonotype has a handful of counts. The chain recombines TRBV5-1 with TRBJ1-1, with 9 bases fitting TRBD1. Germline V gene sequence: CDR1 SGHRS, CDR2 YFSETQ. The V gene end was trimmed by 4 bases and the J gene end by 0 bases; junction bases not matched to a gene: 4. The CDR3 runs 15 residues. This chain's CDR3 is CASSTGTGLNTEAFF. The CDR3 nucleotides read TGCGCCAGCAGCACCGGGACAGGGTTGAACACTGAAGCTTTCTTT.

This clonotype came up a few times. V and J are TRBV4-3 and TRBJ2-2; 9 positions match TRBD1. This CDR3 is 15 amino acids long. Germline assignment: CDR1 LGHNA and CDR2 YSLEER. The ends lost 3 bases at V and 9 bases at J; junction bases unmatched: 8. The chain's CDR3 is CASSHGGQGLRELFF. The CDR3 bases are TGCGCCAGCAGCCATGGGGGACAGGGTCTCCGGGAGCTGTTTTTT.

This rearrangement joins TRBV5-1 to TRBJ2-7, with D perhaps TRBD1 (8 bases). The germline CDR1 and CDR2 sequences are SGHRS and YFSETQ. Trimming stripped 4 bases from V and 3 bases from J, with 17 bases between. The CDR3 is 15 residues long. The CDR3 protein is CASSPGGTGHYEQYF. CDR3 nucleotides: TGCGCCAGCAGCCCCGGGGGGACAGGCCACTACGAGCAGTACTTC.

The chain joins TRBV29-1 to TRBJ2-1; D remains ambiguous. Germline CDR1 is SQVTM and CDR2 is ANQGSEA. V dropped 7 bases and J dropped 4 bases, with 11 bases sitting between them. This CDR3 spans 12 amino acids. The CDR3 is CSATSEYNEQFF. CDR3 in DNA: TGCAGCGCCACTTCGGAGTACAATGAGCAGTTCTTC.

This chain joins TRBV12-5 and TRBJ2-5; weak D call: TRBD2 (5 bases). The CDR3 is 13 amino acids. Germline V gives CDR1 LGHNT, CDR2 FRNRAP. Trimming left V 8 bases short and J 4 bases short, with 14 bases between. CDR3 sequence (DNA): TGTGCTAGTCTTAGAGGGTTGGGAGAGACCCAGTACTTC. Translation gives CASLRGLGETQYF.

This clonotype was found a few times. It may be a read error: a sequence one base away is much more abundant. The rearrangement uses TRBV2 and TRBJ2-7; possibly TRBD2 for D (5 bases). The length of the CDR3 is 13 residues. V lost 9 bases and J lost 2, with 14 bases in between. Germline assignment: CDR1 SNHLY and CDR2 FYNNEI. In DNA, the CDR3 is TGTGCCAGTAGAAGCGGATCCCCCTACGAGCAGTACTTC. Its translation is CASRSGSPYEQYF.

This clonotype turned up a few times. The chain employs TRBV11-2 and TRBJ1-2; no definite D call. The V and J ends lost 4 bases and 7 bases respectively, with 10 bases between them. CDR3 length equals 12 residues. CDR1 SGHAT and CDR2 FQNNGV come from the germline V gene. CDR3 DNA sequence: TGTGCCAGCAGCTATTGGAGGGCTGGCTACACCTTC. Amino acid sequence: CASSYWRAGYTF. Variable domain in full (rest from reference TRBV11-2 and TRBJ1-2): EAGVAQSPRYKIIEKRQSVAFWCNPISGHATLYWYQQILGQGPKLLIQFQNNGVVDDSQLPKDRFSAERLKGVDSTLKIQPAKLEDSAVYLCASSYWRAGYTFGSGTRLTVV.

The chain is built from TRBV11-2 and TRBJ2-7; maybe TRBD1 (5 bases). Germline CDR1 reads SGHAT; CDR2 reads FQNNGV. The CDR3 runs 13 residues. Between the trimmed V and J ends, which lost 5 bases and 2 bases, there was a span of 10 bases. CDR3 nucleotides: TGTGCCAGCAGCGCAGACAGAGCCTACGAGCAGTACTTC. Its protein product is CASSADRAYEQYF.

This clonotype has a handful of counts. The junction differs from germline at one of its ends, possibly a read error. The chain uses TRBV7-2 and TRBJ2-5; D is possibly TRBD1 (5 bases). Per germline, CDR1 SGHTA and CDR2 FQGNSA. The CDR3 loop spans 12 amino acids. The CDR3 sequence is CASSLSGPDRIF. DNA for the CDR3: TGTGCCAGCAGCTTATCAGGGCCGGATCGGATCTTC.